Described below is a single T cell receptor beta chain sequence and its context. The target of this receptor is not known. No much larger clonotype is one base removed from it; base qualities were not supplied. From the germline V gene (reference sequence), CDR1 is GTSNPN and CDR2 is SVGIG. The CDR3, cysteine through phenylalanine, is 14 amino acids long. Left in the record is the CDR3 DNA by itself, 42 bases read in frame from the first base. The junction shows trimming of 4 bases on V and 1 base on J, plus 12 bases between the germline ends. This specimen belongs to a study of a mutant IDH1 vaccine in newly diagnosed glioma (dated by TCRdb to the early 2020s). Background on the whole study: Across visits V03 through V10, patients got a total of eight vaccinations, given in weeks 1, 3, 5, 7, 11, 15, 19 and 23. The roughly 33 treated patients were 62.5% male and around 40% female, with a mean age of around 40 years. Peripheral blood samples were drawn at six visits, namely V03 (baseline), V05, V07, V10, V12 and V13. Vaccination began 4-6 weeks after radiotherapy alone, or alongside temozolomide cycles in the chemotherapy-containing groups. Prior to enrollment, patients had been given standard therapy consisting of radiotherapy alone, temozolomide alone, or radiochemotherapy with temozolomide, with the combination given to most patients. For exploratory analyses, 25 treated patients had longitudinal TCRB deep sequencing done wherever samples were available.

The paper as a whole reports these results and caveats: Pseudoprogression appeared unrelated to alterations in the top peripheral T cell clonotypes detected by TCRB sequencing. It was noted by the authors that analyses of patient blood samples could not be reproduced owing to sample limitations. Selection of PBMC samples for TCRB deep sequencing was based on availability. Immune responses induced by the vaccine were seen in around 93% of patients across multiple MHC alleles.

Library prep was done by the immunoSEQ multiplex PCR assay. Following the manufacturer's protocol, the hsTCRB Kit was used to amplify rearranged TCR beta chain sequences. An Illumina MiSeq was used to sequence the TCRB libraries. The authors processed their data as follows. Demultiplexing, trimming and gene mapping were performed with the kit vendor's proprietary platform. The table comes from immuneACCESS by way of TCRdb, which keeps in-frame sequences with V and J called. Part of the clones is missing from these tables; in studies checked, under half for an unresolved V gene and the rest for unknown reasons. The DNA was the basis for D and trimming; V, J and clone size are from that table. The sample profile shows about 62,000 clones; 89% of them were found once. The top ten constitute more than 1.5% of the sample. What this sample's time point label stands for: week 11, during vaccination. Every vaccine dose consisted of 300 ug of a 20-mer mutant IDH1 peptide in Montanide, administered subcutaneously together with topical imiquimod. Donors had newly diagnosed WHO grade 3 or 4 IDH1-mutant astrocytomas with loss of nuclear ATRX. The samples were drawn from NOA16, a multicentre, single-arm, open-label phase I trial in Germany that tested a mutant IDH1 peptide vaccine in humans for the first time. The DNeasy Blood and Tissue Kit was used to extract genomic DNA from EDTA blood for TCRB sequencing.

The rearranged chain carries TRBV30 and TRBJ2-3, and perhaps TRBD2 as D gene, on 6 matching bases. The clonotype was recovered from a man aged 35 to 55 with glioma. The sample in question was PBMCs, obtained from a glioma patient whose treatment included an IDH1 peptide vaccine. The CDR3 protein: CAWKAGTRTDTQYF. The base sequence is TGTGCCTGGAAGGCGGGGACGCGCACAGATACGCAGTATTTT. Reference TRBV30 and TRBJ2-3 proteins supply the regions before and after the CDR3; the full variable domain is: SQTIHQWPATLVQPVGSPLSLECTVEGTSNPNLYWYRQAAGRGLQLLFYSVGIGQISSEVPQNLSASRPQDRQFILSSKKLLLSDSGFYLCAWKAGTRTDTQYFGPGTRLTVL.